This TCR beta chain was sequenced in a study of blood T cell repertoires in COVID-19. Turning to the study itself: Some COVID-19 samples were acute and others convalescent; all came from the United States, Italy and Spain. In each case, the material was cDNA or gDNA derived from T cells, B-cell-depleted T cells, or PBMCs.

TCRdb keeps only in-frame clones here, not all; method: immunoSEQ multiplex PCR. The table shows around 190,000 clones, with 88% occurring only once. The germline gives CDR1 SGHTA, CDR2 FQGNSA. Germline trimming cut 0 bases from V and 2 bases from J; bases unmatched to any gene: 8. This CDR3 is 18 amino acids long. Participants, about 18 to 90 years old, spanned around 25 US areas. In Cohort 3, a recovered donor had either two negative PCRs, clearance, or symptom resolution. The sequence was obtained from a woman under 30 who had recovered from COVID-19. Sequencing was carried out using PBMCs or T cells enriched from blood (not recorded which). The rearrangement joins TRBV7-2 to TRBJ2-2, with 8 bases fitting TRBD2. The CDR3 region is CASSLALQRGINTGELFF. CDR3 DNA: TGTGCCAGCAGCTTAGCCCTCCAGCGGGGGATCAACACCGGGGAGCTGTTTTTT.